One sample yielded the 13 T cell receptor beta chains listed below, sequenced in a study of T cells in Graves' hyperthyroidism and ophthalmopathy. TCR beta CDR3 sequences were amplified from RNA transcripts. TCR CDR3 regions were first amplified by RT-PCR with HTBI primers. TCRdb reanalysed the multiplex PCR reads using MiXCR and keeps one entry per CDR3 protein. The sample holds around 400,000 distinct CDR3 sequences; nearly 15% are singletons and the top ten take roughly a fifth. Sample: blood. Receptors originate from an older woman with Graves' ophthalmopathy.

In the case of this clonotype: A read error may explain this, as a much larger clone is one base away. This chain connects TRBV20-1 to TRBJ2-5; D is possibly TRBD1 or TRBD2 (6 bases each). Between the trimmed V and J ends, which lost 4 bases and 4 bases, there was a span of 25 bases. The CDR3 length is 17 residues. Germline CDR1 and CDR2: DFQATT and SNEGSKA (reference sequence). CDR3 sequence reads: CSAKGTPGTSHRETQYF. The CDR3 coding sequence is TGCAGTGCTAAAGGGACACCCGGGACTTCTCACCGAGAGACCCAGTACTTC.

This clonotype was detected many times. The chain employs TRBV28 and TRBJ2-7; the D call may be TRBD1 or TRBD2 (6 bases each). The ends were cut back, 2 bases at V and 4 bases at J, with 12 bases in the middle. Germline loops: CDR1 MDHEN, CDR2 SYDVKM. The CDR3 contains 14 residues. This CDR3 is CASSLAEGGYEQYF. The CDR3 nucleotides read TGTGCCAGCAGTTTAGCGGAGGGGGGTTACGAGCAGTACTTC.

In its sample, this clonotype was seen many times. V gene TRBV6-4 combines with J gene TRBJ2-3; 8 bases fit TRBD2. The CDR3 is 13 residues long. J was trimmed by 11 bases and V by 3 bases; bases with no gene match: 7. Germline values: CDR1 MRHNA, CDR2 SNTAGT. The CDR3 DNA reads TGTGCCAGCAGTGAAATTGCGGGAGGAGGGCAGTATTTT. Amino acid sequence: CASSEIAGGGQYF.

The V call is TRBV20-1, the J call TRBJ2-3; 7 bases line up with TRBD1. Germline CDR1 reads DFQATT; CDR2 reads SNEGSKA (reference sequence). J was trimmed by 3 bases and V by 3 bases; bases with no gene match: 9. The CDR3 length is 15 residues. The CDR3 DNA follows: TGCAGTGCTAGGCGAGGGACAGCCGTTACAGATACGCAGTATTTT. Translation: CSARRGTAVTDTQYF.

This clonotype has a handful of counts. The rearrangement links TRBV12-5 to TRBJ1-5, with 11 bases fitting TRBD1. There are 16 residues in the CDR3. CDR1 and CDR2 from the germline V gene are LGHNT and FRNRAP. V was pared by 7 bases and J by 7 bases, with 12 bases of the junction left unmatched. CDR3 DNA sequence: TGTGCTAGTGCCCCCAACCGGGACAGGGGGTGCCAGCCCCAGCATTTT. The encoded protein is CASAPNRDRGCQPQHF.

The CDR3 DNA sequence: TGTGCCAGCAGTTTTGAAAGGCTCTTGAACACTGAAGCTTTCTTT. Protein sequence: CASSFERLLNTEAFF. This sequence joins TRBV28 and TRBJ1-1; no clear D. The germline V and J ends were trimmed by 3 bases and 0 bases, with 11 bases remaining between them. CDR1 and CDR2 (germline): MDHEN, SYDVKM. The CDR3 extends over 15 amino acids. Together with reference TRBV28 and TRBJ1-1, the CDR3 gives the full variable domain: DVKVTQSSRYLVKRTGEKVFLECVQDMDHENMFWYRQDPGLGLRLIYFSYDVKMKEKGDIPEGYSVSREKKERFSLILESASTNQTSMYLCASSFERLLNTEAFFGQGTRLTVV.

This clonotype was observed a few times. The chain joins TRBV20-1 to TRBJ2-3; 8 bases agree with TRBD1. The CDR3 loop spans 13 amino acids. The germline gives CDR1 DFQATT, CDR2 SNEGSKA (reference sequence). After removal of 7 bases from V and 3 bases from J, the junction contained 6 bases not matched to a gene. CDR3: CSGRQGMTDTQYF. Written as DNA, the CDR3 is TGCAGTGGCCGACAGGGGATGACAGATACGCAGTATTTT.

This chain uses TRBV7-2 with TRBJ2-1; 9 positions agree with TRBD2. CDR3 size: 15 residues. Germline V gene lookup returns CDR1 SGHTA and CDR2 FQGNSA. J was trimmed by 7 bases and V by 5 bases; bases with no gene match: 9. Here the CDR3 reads CASSRAGTSLNEQFF. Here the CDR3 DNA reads TGTGCCAGCAGCCGAGCCGGGACTAGCCTAAATGAGCAGTTCTTC.

In nucleotides, the CDR3 is TGTGCCAGCAGTGACAGCGGGAGTTCAACAGATACGCAGTATTTT. Translation: CASSDSGSSTDTQYF. The chain recombines TRBV6-1 with TRBJ2-3; 8 nucleotides align to TRBD2. Germline CDR1 is MNHNS and CDR2 is SASEGT. The junction had 5 bases not matched to a gene; V was cut back by 3 bases and J by 3 bases. The CDR3 runs 15 residues.

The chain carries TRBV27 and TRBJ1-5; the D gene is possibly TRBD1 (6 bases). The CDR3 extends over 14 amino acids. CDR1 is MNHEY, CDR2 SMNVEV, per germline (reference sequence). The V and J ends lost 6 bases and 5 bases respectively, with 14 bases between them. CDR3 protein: CASSPTWTDQPQHF. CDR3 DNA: TGTGCCAGCAGCCCGACTTGGACAGATCAGCCCCAGCATTTT.

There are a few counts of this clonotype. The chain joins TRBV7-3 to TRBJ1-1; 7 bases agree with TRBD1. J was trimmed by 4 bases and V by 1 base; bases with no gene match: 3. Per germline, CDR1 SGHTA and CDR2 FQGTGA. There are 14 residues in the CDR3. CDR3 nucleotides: TGTGCCAGCAGCTTAAATTCAGGGGGCACTGAAGCTTTCTTT. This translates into CASSLNSGGTEAFF. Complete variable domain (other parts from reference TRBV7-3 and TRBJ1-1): GAGVSQTPSNKVTEKGKYVELRCDPISGHTALYWYRQSLGQGPEFLIYFQGTGAADDSGLPNDRFFAVRPEGSVSTLKIQRTERGDSAVYLCASSLNSGGTEAFFGQGTRLTVV.

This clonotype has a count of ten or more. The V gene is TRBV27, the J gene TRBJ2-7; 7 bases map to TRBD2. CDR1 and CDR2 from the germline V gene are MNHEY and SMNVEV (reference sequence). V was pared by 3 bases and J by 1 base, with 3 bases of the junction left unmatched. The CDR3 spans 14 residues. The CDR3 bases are TGTGCCAGCAGTTTCACTAGCGCGTCCTACGAGCAGTACTTC. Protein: CASSFTSASYEQYF.

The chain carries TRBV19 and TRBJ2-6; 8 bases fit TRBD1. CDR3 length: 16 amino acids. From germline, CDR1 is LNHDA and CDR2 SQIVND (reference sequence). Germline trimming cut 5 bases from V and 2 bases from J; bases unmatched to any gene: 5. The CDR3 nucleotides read TGTGCCAGTAGTTCATACAGGGGGGCTGGGGCCAACGTCCTGACTTTC. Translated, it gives CASSSYRGAGANVLTF. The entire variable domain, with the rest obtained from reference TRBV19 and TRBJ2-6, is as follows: DGGITQSPKYLFRKEGQNVTLSCEQNLNHDAMYWYRQDPGQGLRLIYYSQIVNDFQKGDIAEGYSVSREKKESFPLTVTSAQKNPTAFYLCASSSYRGAGANVLTFGAGSRLTVL.